The clone carrying this TCR beta chain was counted only a few times. Its target is not known. Every isolated RNA sample was fully reverse transcribed, so sequencing captured expressed TCRB transcripts. The repertoire was sequenced with immunoSEQ multiplex PCR; TCRdb's copy has only in-frame clones and lacks some. The sample has about 260,000 clones; about a fifth are singletons. This sample is drawn from a study of beta chain features in type 1 diabetes. Study-level results: Patients and controls would be equally affected if PCR favored shorter templates. Naive, central memory and Treg TCRB repertoires seemed to resemble each other more closely in patients than they did in healthy donors. TCRB CDR3s were moderately but significantly shorter in Type 1 diabetes patients in all four CD4+ subsets.

Trimming left V 3 bases short and J 5 bases short, with 17 bases between. This CDR3 comprises 15 residues. CDR1 LNHDA and CDR2 SQIVND come from the germline V gene (reference sequence). A single heparinised draw of approximately 0.12 L on average was taken per donor. Based on CD45RO/CCR7/CD25/CD127/CD95/CD27, CD4+ regulatory, stem cell-like memory, naive and central memory cells were sorted. This chain connects TRBV19 to TRBJ2-7, with a possible D match to TRBD2 (6 bases). Sequenced input: naive CD4+ T cells from blood. This sequence was found in a woman aged 40 to 55 with type 1 diabetes. The CDR3 DNA is TGTGCCAGTAGTATGGGGAGGCCCATGGGCGACGAGCAGTACTTC. Its protein product is CASSMGRPMGDEQYF.